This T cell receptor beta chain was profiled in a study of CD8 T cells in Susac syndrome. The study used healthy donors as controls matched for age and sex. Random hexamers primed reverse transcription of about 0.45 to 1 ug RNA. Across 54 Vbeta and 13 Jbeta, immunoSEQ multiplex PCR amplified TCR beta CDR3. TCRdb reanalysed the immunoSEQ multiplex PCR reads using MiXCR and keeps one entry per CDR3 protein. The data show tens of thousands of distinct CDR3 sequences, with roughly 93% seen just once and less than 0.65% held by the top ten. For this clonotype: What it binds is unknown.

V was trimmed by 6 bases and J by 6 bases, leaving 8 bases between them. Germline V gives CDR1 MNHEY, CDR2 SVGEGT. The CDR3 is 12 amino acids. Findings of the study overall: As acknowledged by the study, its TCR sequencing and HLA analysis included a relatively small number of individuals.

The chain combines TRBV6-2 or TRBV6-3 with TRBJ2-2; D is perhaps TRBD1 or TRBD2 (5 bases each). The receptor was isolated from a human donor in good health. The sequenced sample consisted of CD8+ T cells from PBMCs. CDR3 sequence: CASRPGPGELFF. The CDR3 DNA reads TGTGCCAGCAGACCGGGACCCGGGGAGCTGTTTTTT.